The rows below give T cell receptor beta chains drawn from one sample of a study of CD8 T cells in ankylosing spondylitis. TCRdb re-called the 5' RACE reads with MiXCR, one entry per CDR3 protein. The table shows about 200,000 distinct CDR3 sequences, with about a quarter occurring only once. Sequencing was performed on blood, either unsorted or a sorted T cell fraction (not recorded which). The source is a male donor with ankylosing spondylitis or in good health (not recorded which). CDR3s include the opening cysteine and the closing phenylalanine or tryptophan. Each record gives: J gene, clone size, V gene, D gene, CDR3 protein, CDR3 DNA. A D gene is named only where the DNA matches it firmly. Some rows have no size entry. The others give once, few or many, or a class for an expanded clone.

TRBJ2-1 few TRBV29-1 . CSVEEGLGQFF TGCAGCGTTGAAGAGGGCTTAGGGCAGTTCTTC
TRBJ2-1 many TRBV10-3 . CAIGGYNEQFF TGTGCCATCGGAGGGTACAATGAGCAGTTCTTC
TRBJ1-5 few TRBV6-2/TRBV6-3 . CASSLIRTGSNQPQHF TGTGCCAGCAGTTTAATACGGACGGGAAGCAATCAGCCCCAGCATTTT
TRBJ2-5 . TRBV29-1 . CSATPSGYRGETQYF TGCAGCGCAACCCCTAGCGGCTACAGGGGAGAGACCCAGTACTTC
TRBJ2-5 few TRBV20-1 . CSPRLVQAETQYF TGCAGTCCAAGACTAGTTCAGGCGGAGACCCAGTACTTC
TRBJ2-6 few TRBV4-2 TRBD1 CASSRTGTGWTGANVLTF TGTGCCAGCAGCCGGACCGGGACAGGGTGGACTGGGGCCAACGTCCTGACTTTC
TRBJ1-5 . TRBV20-1 . CSALNVRYGGKNQPQHF TGCAGTGCTTTAAACGTGCGGTACGGAGGCAAAAATCAGCCCCAGCATTTT
TRBJ2-1 few TRBV11-2 . CASSAQSRVPYNEQFF TGTGCCAGCAGCGCCCAGAGTCGGGTCCCCTACAATGAGCAGTTCTTC
TRBJ2-7 . TRBV5-6 . CASSRDGFLTGEQYF TGTGCCAGCAGCCGTGACGGGTTCCTAACGGGCGAGCAGTACTTC
TRBJ2-2 many TRBV5-1 TRBD1 CASSAKQGANTGELFF TGCGCCAGCAGCGCTAAACAGGGGGCGAACACCGGGGAGCTGTTTTTT
TRBJ2-5 . TRBV20-1 . CSPPLGVSHQETQYF TGCAGTCCCCCACTGGGGGTCTCCCACCAAGAGACCCAGTACTTC
TRBJ2-1 . TRBV5-4 . CASSLLDRNEQFF TGTGCCAGCAGCTTGTTGGACCGCAATGAGCAGTTCTTC
TRBJ2-3 many TRBV27 TRBD2 CASSPDQVAGGSTDTQYF TGTGCCAGCAGTCCGGATCAAGTAGCGGGAGGATCCACAGATACGCAGTATTTT
TRBJ1-6 . TRBV5-4 . CASSAVLPDSPLHF TGTGCCAGCAGCGCCGTCCTTCCGGATTCACCCCTCCACTTT
TRBJ2-2 . TRBV29-1 TRBD1 CSVRGPTNTGELFF TGCAGCGTCAGGGGGCCCACGAACACCGGGGAGCTGTTTTTT
TRBJ2-7 many TRBV5-1 TRBD2 CASSTWTSSTGEQYF TGCGCCAGCAGCACCTGGACTAGCTCCACGGGGGAGCAGTACTTC
TRBJ2-3 . TRBV5-1 . CASSLDPASTDTQYF TGCGCCAGCAGCTTGGATCCAGCGTCCACAGATACGCAGTATTTT
TRBJ2-7 . TRBV5-1 . CASSWGGTGTYEQYF TGCGCCAGCAGCTGGGGGGGGACAGGAACCTACGAGCAGTACTTC
TRBJ1-3 many TRBV12-3/TRBV12-4 TRBD1 CASSTPDRAYTIYF TGTGCCAGCAGTACGCCGGACAGGGCATACACCATATATTTT
TRBJ2-5 . TRBV5-1 TRBD2 CASSLGGMTSSQETQYF TGCGCCAGCAGCTTGGGTGGGATGACTAGCTCCCAAGAGACCCAGTACTTC
TRBJ1-5 . TRBV29-1 TRBD1 CSVKWQGADQPQHF TGCAGCGTGAAGTGGCAGGGGGCAGATCAGCCCCAGCATTTT
TRBJ1-1 many TRBV20-1 . CSAKGGGGTEAFF TGCAGTGCTAAAGGGGGGGGTGGCACTGAAGCTTTCTTT
TRBJ2-3 many TRBV20-1 TRBD2 CSATGLAGGPSTDTQYF TGCAGTGCTACCGGACTAGCGGGAGGTCCTAGCACAGATACGCAGTATTTT
TRBJ2-2 many TRBV12-3/TRBV12-4 TRBD2 CASTPGPSGYSNTGELFF TGTGCCAGCACCCCAGGGCCTAGCGGGTACTCGAACACCGGGGAGCTGTTTTTT
TRBJ2-3 many TRBV20-1 TRBD2 CSAFSGRKADTQYF TGCAGTGCTTTTAGCGGGAGGAAGGCAGATACGCAGTATTTT
TRBJ2-1 few TRBV29-1 TRBD1 CSVDRGYYNEQFF TGCAGCGTTGACAGGGGGTATTACAATGAGCAGTTCTTC
TRBJ2-4 . TRBV3-1 . CASSREGRAKNIQYF TGTGCCAGCAGCCGAGAGGGAAGAGCCAAAAACATTCAGTACTTC
TRBJ2-3 many TRBV20-1 TRBD2 CSARDQAGATDTQYF TGCAGTGCTAGAGATCAAGCGGGAGCAACAGATACGCAGTATTTT
TRBJ1-1 . TRBV20-1 . CSVAQGGSTEAFF TGCAGTGTCGCACAGGGTGGTAGCACTGAAGCTTTCTTT
TRBJ2-1 many TRBV10-2 . CASRVPQIDEQFF TGCGCCAGCAGGGTCCCTCAGATCGATGAGCAGTTCTTC
TRBJ2-5 many TRBV29-1 . CSVGPPQETQYF TGCAGCGTCGGACCGCCCCAAGAGACCCAGTACTTC
TRBJ1-5 many TRBV28 . CASTGRDQPQHF TGTGCCAGCACGGGCAGAGATCAGCCCCAGCATTTT
TRBJ1-2 few TRBV29-1 . CSVPTGGSYGYTF TGCAGCGTCCCGACCGGGGGCAGCTATGGCTACACCTTC
TRBJ1-1 . TRBV6-1 . CASKGHLNTEAFF TGTGCCAGCAAGGGGCACTTGAACACTGAAGCTTTCTTT
TRBJ2-7 many TRBV7-2 TRBD2 CASRRTSGSTYEQYF TGTGCCAGCAGGCGCACTAGCGGGAGTACCTACGAGCAGTACTTC
TRBJ2-3 . TRBV10-1 . CASSEGVSTDTQYF TGCGCCAGCAGTGAGGGGGTGAGCACAGATACGCAGTATTTT
TRBJ2-7 . TRBV7-2 TRBD2 CASSLGVGGGYEQYF TGTGCCAGCAGCTTAGGCGTGGGGGGGGGCTACGAGCAGTACTTC
TRBJ1-1 many TRBV5-1 TRBD1 CASSLDRVSTEAFF TGCGCCAGCAGCTTAGACAGGGTCTCGACTGAAGCTTTCTTT
TRBJ2-3 many TRBV5-1 . CASSLADPVTDTQYF TGCGCCAGCAGCTTGGCGGACCCGGTCACAGATACGCAGTATTTT
TRBJ2-2 many TRBV5-4 . CASSLNAGATGELFF TGTGCCAGCAGCTTGAACGCAGGGGCCACCGGGGAGCTGTTTTTT
TRBJ2-5 . TRBV28 TRBD2 CASSLLVLAGGGETQYF TGTGCCAGCAGTTTATTGGTCCTAGCGGGAGGAGGTGAGACCCAGTACTTC
TRBJ2-7 few TRBV20-1 . CSASSRSLNEQYF TGCAGTGCTAGTTCTAGGTCTTTAAATGAGCAGTACTTC
TRBJ2-3 once TRBV20-1 TRBD2 CSAKSSGTSTDTQYF TGCAGTGCTAAGAGTAGCGGGACTAGCACAGATACGCAGTATTTT
TRBJ2-7 . TRBV5-1 TRBD1 CASSLQGASLNEQYF TGCGCCAGCAGCCTGCAGGGGGCTAGCTTGAACGAGCAGTACTTC
TRBJ2-2 . TRBV20-1 TRBD1 CSARKTGRTGELFF TGCAGTGCTAGAAAGACAGGGCGGACCGGGGAGCTGTTTTTT
TRBJ2-1 many TRBV5-1 . CASSLAGLTNEQFF TGCGCCAGCAGCTTGGCCGGTCTAACGAATGAGCAGTTCTTC
TRBJ2-1 many TRBV5-1 . CASSFSGVKDEQFF TGCGCCAGCAGCTTCTCGGGAGTGAAAGATGAGCAGTTCTTC
TRBJ2-7 many TRBV5-1 TRBD1 CASSKEGQGLYEQYF TGCGCCAGCAGCAAAGAGGGACAGGGGCTATACGAGCAGTACTTC
TRBJ2-7 . TRBV27 . CASSLSRKGRMEQYF TGTGCCAGCAGTTTATCTAGGAAGGGACGAATGGAGCAGTACTTC
TRBJ2-7 . TRBV27 . CASSLRASVKGEQYF TGTGCCAGCAGTTTACGGGCTAGCGTGAAGGGCGAGCAGTACTTC
TRBJ1-3 many TRBV11-2 . CASSLGLNPSSGNTIYF TGTGCCAGCAGCTTAGGTCTGAACCCCAGCTCTGGAAACACCATATATTTT
TRBJ2-5 many TRBV4-3 . CASSQELDTETQYF TGCGCCAGCAGCCAAGAACTCGACACAGAGACCCAGTACTTC
TRBJ2-2 few TRBV27 TRBD2 CASRMTSGTGELFF TGTGCCAGCAGAATGACTAGCGGCACCGGGGAGCTGTTTTTT